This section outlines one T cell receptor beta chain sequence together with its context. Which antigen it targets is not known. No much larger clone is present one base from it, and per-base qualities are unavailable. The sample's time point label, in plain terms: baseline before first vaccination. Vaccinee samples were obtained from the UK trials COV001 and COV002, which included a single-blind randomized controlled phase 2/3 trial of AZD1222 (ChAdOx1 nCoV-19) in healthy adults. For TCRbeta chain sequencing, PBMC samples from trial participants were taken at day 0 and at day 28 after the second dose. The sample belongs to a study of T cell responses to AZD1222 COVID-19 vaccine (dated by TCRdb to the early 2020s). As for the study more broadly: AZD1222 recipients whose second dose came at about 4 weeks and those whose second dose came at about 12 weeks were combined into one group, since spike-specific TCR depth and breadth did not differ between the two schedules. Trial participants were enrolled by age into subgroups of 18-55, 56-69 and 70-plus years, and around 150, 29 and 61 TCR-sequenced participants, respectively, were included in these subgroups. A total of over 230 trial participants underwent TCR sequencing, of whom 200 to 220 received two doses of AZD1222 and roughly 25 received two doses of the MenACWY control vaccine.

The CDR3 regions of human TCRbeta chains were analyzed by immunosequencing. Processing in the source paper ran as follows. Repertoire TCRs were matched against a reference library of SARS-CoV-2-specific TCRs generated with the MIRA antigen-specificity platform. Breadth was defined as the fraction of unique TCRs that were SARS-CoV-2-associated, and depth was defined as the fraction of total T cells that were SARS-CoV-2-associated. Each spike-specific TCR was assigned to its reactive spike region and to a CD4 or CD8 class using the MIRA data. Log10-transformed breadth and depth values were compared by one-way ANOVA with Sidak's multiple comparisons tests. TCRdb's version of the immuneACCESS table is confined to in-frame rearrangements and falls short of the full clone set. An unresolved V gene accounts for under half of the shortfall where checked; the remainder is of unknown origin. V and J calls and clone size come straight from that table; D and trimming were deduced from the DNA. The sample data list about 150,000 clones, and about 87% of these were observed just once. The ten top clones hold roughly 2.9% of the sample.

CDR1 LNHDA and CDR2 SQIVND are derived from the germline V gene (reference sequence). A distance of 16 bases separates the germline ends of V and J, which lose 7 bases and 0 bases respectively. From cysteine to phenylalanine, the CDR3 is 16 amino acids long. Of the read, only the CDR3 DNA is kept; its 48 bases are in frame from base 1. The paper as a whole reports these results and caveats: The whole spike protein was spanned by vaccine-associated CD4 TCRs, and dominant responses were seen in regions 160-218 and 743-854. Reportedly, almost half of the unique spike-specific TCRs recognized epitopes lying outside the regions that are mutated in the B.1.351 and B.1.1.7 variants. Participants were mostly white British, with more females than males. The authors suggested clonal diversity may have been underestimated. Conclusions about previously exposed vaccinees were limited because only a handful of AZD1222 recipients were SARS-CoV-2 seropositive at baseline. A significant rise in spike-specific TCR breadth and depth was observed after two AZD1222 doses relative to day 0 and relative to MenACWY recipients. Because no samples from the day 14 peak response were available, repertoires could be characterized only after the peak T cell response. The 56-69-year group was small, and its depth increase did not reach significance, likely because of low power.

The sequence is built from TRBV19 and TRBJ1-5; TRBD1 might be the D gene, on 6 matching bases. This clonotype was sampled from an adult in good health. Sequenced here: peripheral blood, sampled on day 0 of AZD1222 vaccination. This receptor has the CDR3 CASKDSGAHSNQPQHF. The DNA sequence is TGTGCCAGTAAAGACTCAGGGGCCCATAGCAATCAGCCCCAGCATTTT.